These 8 T cell receptor beta chains were sequenced from one sample in a study of cytomegalovirus exposure and HLA in healthy donors. In the PCR, 60 Vbeta and 13 Jbeta primers were used. The protocol was immunoSEQ multiplex PCR, while the TCRdb copy is restricted to in-frame clones and leaves out a portion. This sample has some 190,000 clones, with about four fifths found just once. Specimen: PBMCs. The receptors come from a man between 25 and 39 years old in good health and CMV-seropositive.

This clone showed up many times. The chain combines TRBV28 with TRBJ1-1, with D uncertain. CDR1 is MDHEN, CDR2 SYDVKM, per germline. V lost 4 bases and J 1 base, leaving 10 bases between the germline ends. The CDR3 sequence is 14 residues long. CDR3 DNA: TGTGCCAGCAGTTGGGCAGTAAGGAACACTGAAGCTTTCTTT. Encoded protein: CASSWAVRNTEAFF. Variable domain in full (rest from reference TRBV28 and TRBJ1-1): DVKVTQSSRYLVKRTGEKVFLECVQDMDHENMFWYRQDPGLGLRLIYFSYDVKMKEKGDIPEGYSVSREKKERFSLILESASTNQTSMYLCASSWAVRNTEAFFGQGTRLTVV.

The table lists this clone with a few counts. Other DNA sequences in the sample encode the same CDR3. The V and J genes are TRBV19 and TRBJ1-2; D is perhaps TRBD1 (6 bases). Germline-derived CDR1 and CDR2 are LNHDA and SQIVND (reference sequence). The CDR3 spans 13 residues. Trimming pared 4 bases from V and 1 base from J, leaving 7 bases between. The CDR3 region has the DNA TGTGCCAGTAGTAAACAGGGTAACTATGGCTACACCTTC. Amino acid sequence: CASSKQGNYGYTF.

J is TRBJ1-1 and V is TRBV19; TRBD1 matches at 7 bases. Germline V gene data show CDR1 as LNHDA and CDR2 as SQIVND (reference sequence). The length of the CDR3 is 15 residues. V lost 2 bases, J lost 0 bases, and 3 bases stayed unmatched. Here the CDR3 reads CASSILGQLNTEAFF. The CDR3 DNA reads TGTGCCAGTAGTATATTGGGACAGTTGAACACTGAAGCTTTCTTT.

The V and J genes are TRBV2 and TRBJ2-4; tentatively, D is TRBD1 (6 bases). V lost 7 bases to trimming and J lost 9 bases, with 19 bases between them. The CDR3 consists of 14 residues. Germline CDR1 and CDR2: SNHLY and FYNNEI. CDR3 loop: CASIFRDNKSIQYF. Here the CDR3 DNA reads TGTGCCAGCATTTTCCGGGACAACAAGTCCATTCAGTACTTC. Based on the CDR3 plus reference TRBV2 and TRBJ2-4, the full variable domain is EPEVTQTPSHQVTQMGQEVILRCVPISNHLYFYWYRQILGQKVEFLVSFYNNEISEKSEIFDDQFSVERPDGSNFTLKIRSTKLEDSAMYFCASIFRDNKSIQYFGAGTRLSVL.

The chain combines TRBV5-1 with TRBJ1-1; 8 nucleotides agree with TRBD1. After removal of 5 bases from V and 1 base from J, the junction contained 4 bases not matched to a gene. The CDR3 extends over 14 amino acids. Looked up from germline, CDR1 is SGHRS and CDR2 is YFSETQ. The CDR3 loop reads CASRTGAANTEAFF. The CDR3 region has the DNA TGCGCCAGCAGGACAGGGGCGGCGAACACTGAAGCTTTCTTT.

The CDR3 spells CAWSADAGLEQFF. The CDR3 bases are TGTGCCTGGAGTGCCGACGCGGGACTGGAGCAGTTCTTC. V and J are TRBV30 and TRBJ2-1; a weak D match, TRBD2 (6 bases). CDR1 and CDR2 from the germline V gene are GTSNPN and SVGIG (reference sequence). The CDR3 is 13 amino acids. Trimming stripped 1 base from V and 10 bases from J, with 14 bases between.

About this clone itself: The identical CDR3 is also encoded by other nucleotide sequences in the sample. This sequence joins TRBV6-5 and TRBJ2-7; D is possibly TRBD1 (6 bases). Germline CDR1 and CDR2: MNHEY and SVGAGI. V lost 5 bases and J lost 0, with 8 bases in between. The CDR3 extends over 13 amino acids. In DNA, the CDR3 is TGTGCCAGCAGTCAAGGGGGCTCCTACGAGCAGTACTTC. Translation gives CASSQGGSYEQYF.

The chain employs TRBV27 and TRBJ1-5; 7 nucleotides line up with TRBD1. V lost 10 bases to trimming and J lost 6 bases; unmatched junction nucleotides: 15. The CDR3 length is 15 residues. Germline assignment: CDR1 MNHEY and CDR2 SMNVEV (reference sequence). In DNA form, the CDR3 reads TGTGCCACCAAACAGGGGTCCTTAGGTGTTCAGCCCCAGCATTTT. Translated: CATKQGSLGVQPQHF.